These 17 T cell receptor beta chains came from one sample sequenced in a study of cytomegalovirus exposure and HLA in healthy donors. The PCR had 60 Vbeta and 13 Jbeta primers. Profiling relied on immunoSEQ multiplex PCR, and the TCRdb table lists in-frame clones only, not all of them. The sample has about 160,000 clones; around four fifths are singletons. Sequenced sample: PBMCs. The receptors were gathered from a man aged 18 to 30 in good health and CMV-seronegative.

V usage is TRBV27 and J usage is TRBJ2-7; 14 bases line up with TRBD2. V was clipped by 4 bases and J by 4 bases; unmatched bases: 6. The CDR3 is 16 amino acids. CDR1 and CDR2 from the germline V gene are MNHEY and SMNVEV (reference sequence). CDR3 region: CASSSLRTSGRYEQYF. The CDR3 coding sequence is TGTGCCAGCAGTTCACTTCGGACTAGCGGGAGGTACGAGCAGTACTTC.

As for this clone: This same CDR3 is encoded by further DNA sequences in the sample. The chain joins TRBV27 to TRBJ2-7; weak D call: TRBD2 (7 bases). The CDR3 has 15 amino acids. Germline-derived CDR1 and CDR2 are MNHEY and SMNVEV (reference sequence). Trimming took 4 bases from V and 1 from J, leaving 14 bases between them. The CDR3 reads CASSWGGHQSYEQYF. In DNA, the CDR3 is TGTGCCAGCAGTTGGGGGGGCCATCAATCCTACGAGCAGTACTTC.

This rearrangement joins TRBV4-2 to TRBJ2-5, with D tentatively TRBD1 (6 bases). This CDR3 region has 15 residues. V was shortened by 0 bases and J by 3 bases, with 11 bases between the two germline ends. Germline values: CDR1 LGHNA, CDR2 YNFKEQ. The CDR3 is CASSQEGQGKETQYF. As DNA, the CDR3 is TGTGCCAGCAGCCAAGAAGGGCAGGGGAAAGAGACCCAGTACTTC.

V and J are TRBV28 and TRBJ1-4, with TRBD1 as a possible D gene (6 bases). V dropped 7 bases and J dropped 0 bases, with 15 bases sitting between them. The CDR3 extends over 16 amino acids. The V gene's germline CDR1 is MDHEN and CDR2 SYDVKM. CDR3 sequence: CASNKLGQTTNEKLFF. The CDR3 nucleotides are TGTGCCAGCAACAAATTAGGACAGACAACTAATGAAAAACTGTTTTTT.

J is TRBJ1-5 and V is TRBV4-1; TRBD1 agrees at 9 bases. Germline V gives CDR1 MGHRA, CDR2 YSYEKL. This CDR3 spans 16 amino acids. The ends lost 0 bases at V and 7 bases at J; junction bases unmatched: 7. CDR3 residues: CASSQESGTGKQPQHF. CDR3 nucleotides: TGCGCCAGCAGCCAAGAATCAGGGACAGGGAAACAGCCCCAGCATTTT.

J is TRBJ2-3 and V is TRBV9, with 7 positions matching TRBD2. Germline CDR1 SGDLS, CDR2 YYNGEE. V lost 1 base to trimming and J lost 6 bases; unmatched junction nucleotides: 5. CDR3 length equals 14 residues. DNA of the CDR3: TGTGCCAGCAGCGTATCGGCGGGAGAGGATACGCAGTATTTT. Protein product: CASSVSAGEDTQYF.

The V call is TRBV11-3, the J call TRBJ1-2; TRBD1 matches at 7 bases. The V gene end was trimmed by 4 bases and the J gene end by 8 bases; junction bases not matched to a gene: 4. The germline CDR1 and CDR2 sequences are SGHNT and YENEEA. The CDR3 is made up of 12 amino acids. CDR3 DNA: TGTGCCAGCAGCTCAGGGGGGAGAGGCTACACCTTC. This gives the protein CASSSGGRGYTF.

This rearrangement joins TRBV4-1 to TRBJ1-1; TRBD1 aligns across 7 bases. V lost 4 bases to trimming and J lost 0 bases; unmatched junction nucleotides: 5. CDR3 size: 15 residues. Germline CDR1 and CDR2: MGHRA and YSYEKL. CDR3 sequence (DNA): TGCGCCAGCAGCCCGGGACAGCTTATGAACACTGAAGCTTTCTTT. Translation gives CASSPGQLMNTEAFF.

V and J are TRBV18 and TRBJ1-1; a weak D match, TRBD1 (5 bases). Germline V gives CDR1 KGHSH, CDR2 LQKENI. Between the trimmed V and J ends, which lost 5 bases and 1 base, there was a span of 11 bases. The CDR3 extends over 14 amino acids. The CDR3 loop reads CASSTRVANTEAFF. The CDR3 bases are TGTGCCAGCTCAACCAGGGTAGCGAACACTGAAGCTTTCTTT. Drawing the rest from reference TRBV18 and TRBJ1-1, the complete variable domain is NAGVMQNPRHLVRRRGQEARLRCSPMKGHSHVYWYRQLPEEGLKFMVYLQKENIIDESGMPKERFSAEFPKEGPSILRIQQVVRGDSAAYFCASSTRVANTEAFFGQGTRLTVV.

This chain connects TRBV4-1 to TRBJ1-1; D possibly corresponds to TRBD1 (5 bases). With 6 bases removed from V and 0 bases from J, the gap between germline ends came to 11 bases. Germline V lookup: CDR1 MGHRA, CDR2 YSYEKL. The CDR3 contains 14 residues. The CDR3 coding sequence is TGCGCCAGCAGAGGGGTTTTCGTGAACACTGAAGCTTTCTTT. Amino acid sequence: CASRGVFVNTEAFF.

This chain's CDR3 is CASSPGTGLDQPQHF. CDR3 bases: TGTGCCAGCTCACCAGGGACAGGCTTGGATCAGCCCCAGCATTTT. The chain joins TRBV18 to TRBJ1-5, with 8 bases that match TRBD1. The V and J ends lost 2 bases and 5 bases, in that order; junction bases with no gene match: 5. Germline CDR1 reads KGHSH; CDR2 reads LQKENI. The CDR3 is 15 residues long.

This clone has just a few counts. In DNA form, the CDR3 reads TGCGCCAGCAGCCCTCCGGGACAGGTATTGCAGTATTTT. The encoded protein is CASSPPGQVLQYF. The chain carries TRBV4-1 and TRBJ2-3, with 8 bases that match TRBD1. Trimming at V came to 4 bases and at J to 11 bases, leaving 8 bases not matched to a gene. CDR3 length: 13 residues. The V gene's germline CDR1 is MGHRA and CDR2 YSYEKL.

This chain connects TRBV28 to TRBJ1-2; possible D gene TRBD1, 6 bases. Trimming pared 6 bases from V and 8 bases from J, leaving 16 bases between. Germline V gene lookup returns CDR1 MDHEN and CDR2 SYDVKM. The CDR3 covers 13 residues. CDR3 protein: CASRIAGVYGYTF. The CDR3 DNA sequence: TGTGCCAGCAGGATAGCAGGGGTTTACGGCTACACCTTC.

The CDR3 here is CASSLAVIAGGYTDTQYF. The CDR3 DNA reads as TGTGCCAGCAGCTTAGCTGTGATAGCGGGGGGGTACACAGATACGCAGTATTTT. This sequence joins TRBV7-2 and TRBJ2-3; TRBD2 aligns across 11 bases. Losses at the gene ends were 0 bases for V and 2 bases for J; bases not matched to a gene: 7. CDR1 is SGHTA and CDR2 is FQGNSA in the germline V gene. The CDR3 has 18 amino acids.

The chain has TRBV4-2 and TRBJ2-3, with 7 bases identical to TRBD2. In germline, CDR1 is LGHNA, CDR2 YNFKEQ. V lost 4 bases and J lost 0; bases outside the gene matches: 10. This CDR3 has 17 amino acids. Here the CDR3 DNA reads TGTGCCAGCAGCCTCCTCCCTGGGGGGGGGAGCACAGATACGCAGTATTTT. The encoded protein is CASSLLPGGGSTDTQYF.

This chain joins TRBV6-5 and TRBJ2-7; 7 bases match TRBD2. With 5 bases clipped from V and 5 bases from J, the junction kept 9 bases outside the gene matches. This CDR3 spans 14 amino acids. Germline-derived CDR1 and CDR2 are MNHEY and SVGAGI. In nucleotides, the CDR3 is TGTGCCAGCAGTCACTTTAGCGGGTCGGACGAGCAGTACTTC. It translates to CASSHFSGSDEQYF.

The V gene is TRBV10-1, the J gene TRBJ1-2; 10 nucleotides line up with TRBD1. Germline values: CDR1 WNHNN, CDR2 SYGVQD (reference sequence). V lost 5 bases, J lost 5 bases, and 23 bases stayed unmatched. The CDR3 has 20 amino acids. CDR3 region: CASSQKWDLERQGAGYGYTF. CDR3 sequence (DNA): TGCGCCAGCAGTCAGAAGTGGGATCTAGAGAGACAGGGGGCAGGGTATGGCTACACCTTC.